These T cell receptor beta chains were read from a single sample in a study of blood T cells in healthy people across ages. Via MiXCR, TCRdb re-called the 5' RACE reads, giving one row per CDR3 protein. Altogether about 620,000 distinct CDR3 sequences are present, 40% to 65% being singletons, with the ten largest covering 13%. Sequencing input: blood. The origin of the receptors is a woman aged 80 or over in good health. The CDR3 runs from the conserved cysteine through the conserved F or W. A D gene is named only where the DNA matches it firmly. The size entry is marked missing in some rows and otherwise reads once, few, many or a size class.

clone size	D gene	J gene	V gene	CDR3 protein	CDR3 DNA
few	.	TRBJ1-5	TRBV28	CASSPAGGMSNQPQHF	TGTGCCAGCAGTCCAGCCGGGGGTATGAGCAATCAGCCCCAGCATTTT
.	.	TRBJ2-3	TRBV9	CASSVGVEDTQYF	TGTGCCAGCAGCGTAGGCGTGGAAGATACGCAGTATTTT
.	.	TRBJ2-7	TRBV27	CASRSILYNKQYF	TGTGCCAGCAGATCAATACTTTACAATAAGCAGTACTTC
few	TRBD1	TRBJ1-1	TRBV2	CASSEAYRDRMNTEAFF	TGTGCCAGCAGTGAAGCTTACCGGGACAGGATGAACACTGAAGCTTTCTTT
few	TRBD2	TRBJ2-1	TRBV12-3/TRBV12-4	CASSLLGGGFNEQFF	TGTGCCAGCAGTTTATTGGGGGGGGGGTTCAATGAGCAGTTCTTC
.	.	TRBJ2-5	TRBV25-1	CASARDFQETQYF	TGTGCCAGCGCTAGGGACTTCCAAGAGACCCAGTACTTC
.	.	TRBJ2-3	TRBV12-3/TRBV12-4	CASSCRQSTDTQYF	TGTGCCAGCAGTTGCCGACAGAGCACAGATACGCAGTATTTT
many	TRBD1	TRBJ1-2	TRBV12-3/TRBV12-4	CASSPWDRDYGYTF	TGTGCCAGCAGTCCCTGGGACAGGGACTATGGCTACACCTTC
few	TRBD1	TRBJ1-2	TRBV12-3/TRBV12-4	CASSPWTGDYGYTF	TGTGCCAGCAGCCCCTGGACAGGGGACTATGGCTACACCTTC
.	.	TRBJ2-5	TRBV20-1	CSARELVGRETQYF	TGCAGTGCTAGAGAATTGGTAGGGAGGGAGACCCAGTACTTC
many	.	TRBJ2-6	TRBV20-1	CSAPVAGNSGANVLTF	TGCAGTGCCCCCGTGGCAGGTAACTCTGGGGCCAACGTCCTGACTTTC
.	TRBD2	TRBJ2-7	TRBV29-1	CSVEDHLLAGVNEQYF	TGCAGCGTTGAAGATCACCTGCTAGCGGGAGTAAACGAGCAGTACTTC
.	.	TRBJ2-5	TRBV6-2/TRBV6-3	CASSYGVLDGTQYF	TGTGCCAGCAGTTACGGGGTCCTGGACGGGACCCAGTACTTC
.	.	TRBJ1-2	TRBV20-1	CSASRGRNGYTF	TGCAGTGCTAGCAGGGGTCGAAATGGCTACACCTTC
.	.	TRBJ1-4	TRBV5-1	CATRLTGGTNEKLFF	TGCGCCACCCGGCTTACAGGAGGTACTAATGAAAAACTGTTTTTT
.	TRBD2	TRBJ2-7	TRBV5-1	CASSPVAGGSYNEQYF	TGCGCTAGCAGCCCGGTAGCGGGGGGTTCCTACAATGAGCAGTACTTC
.	.	TRBJ2-7	TRBV7-2	CASSFVAGAGYEQYF	TGTGCCAGCAGCTTCGTCGCCGGGGCCGGGTACGAGCAGTACTTC
once	TRBD2	TRBJ2-3	TRBV12-3/TRBV12-4	CASSPGTSGRAPDTQYF	TGTGCCAGCAGTCCCGGGACTAGCGGGAGGGCGCCAGATACGCAGTATTTT
.	TRBD2	TRBJ2-4	TRBV2	CVNKAGTSGGLVYEQYF	TGTGTCAACAAAGCCGGGACTAGCGGGGGGTTGGTCTATGAGCAGTACTTC
once	.	TRBJ1-1	TRBV29-1	CSARLTSYRTEAFF	TGCAGCGCCAGGTTGACATCCTACCGGACCGAAGCTTTCTTT
.	.	TRBJ1-4	TRBV29-1	CSVGPRATNEKLFF	TGCAGCGTTGGCCCCAGGGCTACTAATGAAAAACTGTTTTTT
many	.	TRBJ2-7	TRBV29-1	CSVVMTDPYEQYF	TGCAGCGTTGTCATGACAGATCCCTACGAGCAGTACTTC
.	TRBD1	TRBJ1-1	TRBV20-1	CSAARDSNTEAFF	TGCAGTGCCGCCCGGGACAGTAACACTGAAGCTTTCTTT
.	TRBD1	TRBJ2-2	TRBV12-3/TRBV12-4	CASSPRLGQGYTGELFF	TGTGCCAGCAGTCCCCGTCTGGGACAGGGGTACACCGGGGAGCTGTTTTTT
.	.	TRBJ2-1	TRBV7-2	CASSSTVREQFF	TGTGCCAGCAGCTCGACGGTCCGGGAGCAGTTCTTC
few	.	TRBJ2-1	TRBV5-1	CASGLYSDPSYNEQFF	TGCGCCAGCGGCTTATACAGCGACCCCTCCTACAATGAGCAGTTCTTC
.	.	TRBJ2-5	TRBV6-2/TRBV6-3	CASNPSGRQETRYF	TGTGCCAGCAACCCCAGTGGAAGACAAGAGACCCGGTACTTC
.	.	TRBJ2-6	TRBV10-3	CAISQTVSGANVLTF	TGTGCCATCAGCCAGACAGTCTCTGGGGCCAACGTCCTGACTTTC
many	TRBD2	TRBJ2-1	TRBV7-9	CASSLLGGGLSEQFF	TGTGCCAGCAGCTTATTAGGCGGGGGTCTAAGTGAGCAGTTCTTC
once	.	TRBJ1-2	TRBV3-1	CASSQPGNHGYTF	TGTGCCAGCAGCCAACCAGGGAACCATGGCTACACCTTC
few	.	TRBJ1-1	TRBV12-3/TRBV12-4	CASHPRAVNTEAFF	TGTGCCAGCCATCCTCGTGCCGTGAACACTGAAGCTTTCTTT
.	.	TRBJ1-2	TRBV6-5	CASSIRTIDGQGYTF	TGTGCCAGCAGTATCCGGACGATTGACGGCCAAGGCTACACCTTC
.	.	TRBJ2-7	TRBV6-5	CASSYSEVRSEQYF	TGTGCCAGCAGTTACTCTGAAGTCCGGAGCGAGCAGTACTTC
many	.	TRBJ1-2	TRBV20-1	CSARIGSNNGYTF	TGCAGTGCTAGAATAGGGTCGAATAATGGCTACACCTTC
.	.	TRBJ1-4	TRBV3-1	CASSHGTVGEKLFF	TGTGCCAGCAGCCACGGTACCGTCGGTGAAAAACTGTTTTTT
few	.	TRBJ1-4	TRBV28	CASSVSNEKLFF	TGTGCCAGCAGCGTGTCTAATGAAAAACTGTTTTTT
many	TRBD1	TRBJ1-1	TRBV6-5	CASNIRTGLNTEAFF	TGTGCCAGCAACATTAGGACAGGGTTGAACACTGAAGCTTTCTTT
many	.	TRBJ1-6	TRBV7-2	CASSLQVMALHF	TGTGCCAGCAGCTTACAGGTTATGGCCCTCCACTTT
many	TRBD2	TRBJ2-5	TRBV7-3	CASSLTSGRGGETQYF	TGTGCCAGCAGCTTAACCAGCGGGAGAGGTGGGGAGACCCAGTACTTC
.	.	TRBJ2-7	TRBV6-2/TRBV6-3	CAVSESYNEQYF	TGTGCCGTAAGTGAGAGCTACAATGAGCAGTACTTC
many	.	TRBJ1-2	TRBV4-1	CASSPEGGPGVYGYTF	TGCGCCAGCAGCCCAGAGGGAGGCCCGGGGGTATATGGCTACACCTTC
many	TRBD2	TRBJ2-3	TRBV6-2/TRBV6-3	CASSYSSNLAGADTQYF	TGTGCCAGCAGTTACTCGAGTAACCTAGCGGGAGCAGATACGCAGTATTTT
many	.	TRBJ2-3	TRBV7-2	CASSLDGTDTQYF	TGTGCCAGCAGCTTAGATGGGACAGATACGCAGTATTTT